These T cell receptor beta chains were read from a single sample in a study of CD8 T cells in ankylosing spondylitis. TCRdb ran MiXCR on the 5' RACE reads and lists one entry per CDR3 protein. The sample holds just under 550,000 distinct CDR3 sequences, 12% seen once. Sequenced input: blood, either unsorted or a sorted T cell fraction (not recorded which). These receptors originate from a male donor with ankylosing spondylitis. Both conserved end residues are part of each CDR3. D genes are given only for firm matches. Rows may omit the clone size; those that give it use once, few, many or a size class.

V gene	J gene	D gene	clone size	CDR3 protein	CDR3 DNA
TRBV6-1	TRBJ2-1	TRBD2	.	CASSAGGGNEQFF	TGTGCCAGCAGTGCGGGAGGTGGTAATGAGCAGTTCTTC
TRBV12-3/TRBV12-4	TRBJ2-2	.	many	CASSPGTGELFF	TGTGCCAGCAGTCCGGGCACCGGGGAGCTGTTTTTT
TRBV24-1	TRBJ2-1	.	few	CATSDLSPGSYNEQFF	TGTGCCACCAGTGATTTAAGTCCAGGCTCCTACAATGAGCAGTTCTTC
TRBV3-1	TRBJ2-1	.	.	CASSRRPYNEQFF	TGTGCCAGCAGCCGTCGACCTTACAATGAGCAGTTCTTC
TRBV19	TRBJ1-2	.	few	CASSLRPTEHYGYTF	TGTGCCAGTAGTTTGAGACCGACGGAGCACTATGGCTACACCTTC
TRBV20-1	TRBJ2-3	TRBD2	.	CSAHLAGGVTDTQYF	TGCAGTGCTCACCTAGCGGGAGGGGTCACAGATACGCAGTATTTT
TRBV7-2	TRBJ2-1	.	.	CASSLDGANEQFF	TGTGCCAGCAGCTTAGACGGCGCAAATGAGCAGTTCTTC
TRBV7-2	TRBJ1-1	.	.	CASSLLQGPNTEAFF	TGTGCCAGCAGCTTGCTACAGGGCCCGAACACTGAAGCTTTCTTT
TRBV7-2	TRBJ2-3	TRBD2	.	CASSFFGLAVPSATQYF	TGTGCCAGCAGCTTCTTTGGACTAGCGGTACCATCCGCTACGCAGTATTTT
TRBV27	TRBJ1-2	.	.	CASSLGAALSYTF	TGTGCCAGCAGTTTAGGAGCGGCCTTGAGCTACACCTTC
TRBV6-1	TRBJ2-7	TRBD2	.	CASSELRGGSYEQYF	TGTGCCAGCAGTGAATTGAGGGGAGGGTCCTACGAGCAGTACTTC
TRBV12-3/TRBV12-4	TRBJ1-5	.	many	CASSLWGSNQPQHF	TGTGCCAGCAGTTTGTGGGGGAGCAATCAGCCCCAGCATTTT
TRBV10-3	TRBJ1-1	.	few	CAISGQKLNTEAFF	TGTGCCATCAGTGGACAGAAACTGAACACTGAAGCTTTCTTT
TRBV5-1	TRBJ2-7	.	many	CASSLARSYEQYF	TGCGCCAGCAGCTTGGCCAGGTCGTACGAGCAGTACTTC
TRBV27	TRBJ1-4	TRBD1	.	CASSPDRVANEKLFF	TGTGCCAGCAGTCCCGACAGGGTTGCTAATGAAAAACTGTTTTTT
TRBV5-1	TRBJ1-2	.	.	CASSPTGTRDYTF	TGCGCCAGCAGTCCTACGGGGACCCGCGATTACACCTTC